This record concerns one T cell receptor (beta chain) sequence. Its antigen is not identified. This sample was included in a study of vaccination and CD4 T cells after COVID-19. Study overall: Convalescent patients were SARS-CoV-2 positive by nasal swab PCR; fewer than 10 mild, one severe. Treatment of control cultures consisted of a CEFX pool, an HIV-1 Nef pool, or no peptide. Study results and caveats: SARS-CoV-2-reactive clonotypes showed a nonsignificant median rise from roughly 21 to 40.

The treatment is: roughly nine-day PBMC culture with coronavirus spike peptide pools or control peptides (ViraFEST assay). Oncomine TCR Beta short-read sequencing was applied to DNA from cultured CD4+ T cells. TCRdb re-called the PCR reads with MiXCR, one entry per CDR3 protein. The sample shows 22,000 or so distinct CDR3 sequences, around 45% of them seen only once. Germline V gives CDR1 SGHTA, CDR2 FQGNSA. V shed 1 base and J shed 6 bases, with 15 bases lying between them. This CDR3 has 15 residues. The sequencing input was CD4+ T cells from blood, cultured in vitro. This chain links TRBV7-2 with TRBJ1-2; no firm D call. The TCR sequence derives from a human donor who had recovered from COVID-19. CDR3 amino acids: CASSLGGSGIDGYTF. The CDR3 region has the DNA TGTGCCAGCAGCTTAGGAGGGTCAGGAATCGATGGCTACACCTTC.